This section outlines one T cell receptor beta chain sequence together with its context. Which antigen it targets is not known. No base quality information exists; no much larger clone differs at one position. The CDR3, cysteine through phenylalanine, is 16 amino acids long. Solely the CDR3 DNA is kept, with 48 bases framed from the first base. V lost 9 bases and J lost 6 bases, and the count of bases not matched to a germline gene is 18. Sequences SGDLS (CDR1) and YYNGEE (CDR2) are obtained from the germline V gene. Graves' hyperthyroidism was defined as stable when no progression to ophthalmopathy occurred over 18 months of follow-up. Hyperthyroidism patients were newly diagnosed, with disease duration under 2 months, and aged 18 to 65 years. Patients with uncontrolled infections, other autoimmune diseases, pregnancy or lactation were excluded. Diagnoses relied on clinical symptoms, serum thyroxine and TRAb, thyroid ultrasound and orbital computed tomography. Ficoll-Paque density gradient centrifugation was used to isolate PBMCs from 8.5 to 10 ml of fresh peripheral blood. Trizol reagent was used to extract total RNA, and RNA quality was then checked on an Agilent 2100 Bioanalyzer.

These data are taken from a study of T cells in Graves' hyperthyroidism and ophthalmopathy (dated by TCRdb to between 2018 and 2021). In the study overall: Peripheral blood samples were taken at initial diagnosis, before any treatment was given. TCR V-J signatures able to tell the groups apart were searched for in a discovery cohort of 90 to 100 patients, of whom more than 40 had Graves' ophthalmopathy and 55 to 60 had stable Graves' hyperthyroidism. An independent validation cohort of fewer than 20 hyperthyroidism patients and approximately 15 patients who later progressed to ophthalmopathy tested prospective prediction of ophthalmopathy. The 100 or so discovery patients were randomly divided into training and test sets at a 7:3 ratio. In several Graves' hyperthyroidism patients, the study also compared T-cell repertoires from thyroid tissue with T-cell repertoires from blood. After blood sampling, hyperthyroidism patients were treated with methimazole at a starting dose of 30 mg daily, and ophthalmopathy patients were treated with high-dose intravenous methylprednisolone. The paper describes TCR Vbeta CDR3 sequencing of some 130 peripheral blood samples, made up of roughly 40 ophthalmopathy patients, 70 to 75 hyperthyroidism patients and roughly 17 progressor patients. General conclusions and limits of the study: During validation, the model predicted progression to ophthalmopathy a median of about 6.5 months ahead of onset, with approximately 70% sensitivity and more than 72% specificity. Most expanded thyroid clonotypes (frequency above 0.001) were also detected in blood, suggesting blood repertoires may reflect thyroid immune responses. A model built on a 13 V-J signature distinguished ophthalmopathy from stable hyperthyroidism, reaching around 90% sensitivity and about 81% specificity in cross-validation and 80%/75% in testing. No statistical method was used to fix the sample size in advance, and group allocation was not hidden from the investigators.

Amplification of TCR beta CDR3 regions was carried out from RNA transcripts. A first-round RT-PCR of the TCR CDR3 used the HTBI primer set with the Qiagen OneStep RT-PCR kit. Libraries were constructed in a second round of multiplex PCR, after which size selection and purification were performed. Paired-end sequencing of the libraries was performed with 100 bp reads on an Illumina HiSeq2000. For the original study's pipeline: SOAPnuke was used to process the raw data, with reads discarded if the reads contained adapters or uncalled bases, had a mean Phred below 15, or lacked an exact constant-primer or identifier match. High-quality paired reads were merged using COPE v1.2.5, and each unique nucleotide sequence was defined as a clonotype. MiTCR v1.1 was used to align clonotypes to the IMGT TRBV, TRBD and TRBJ reference segments. Analysis was restricted to V-J combinations with a frequency above 0.0001, which covered about 99% of repertoires. A TCS score was defined as the ratio of F50 (clonal expansion) to E x V (chaos), with BLOSUM62-based TCRdist applied between CDR3 peptides within each V-J. Welch's t-statistics and random forest reduced fewer than 600 V-J features to about 12, which were used in a naive Bayes classifier (R e1071). The similarity between thyroid and blood repertoires was quantified using the Morisita-Horn index. TCRdb trimmed the raw reads at Q25, called clones with MiXCR and kept productive beta chains. Entries that share a CDR3 protein sequence are merged under the most common genes and DNA. TCRdb assigned the V and J calls; the authors' analysis was not used. Recorded for this sample are about 760,000 distinct CDR3 sequences; around a third of them occurred a single time. The top ten hold around a third of the sample.

This chain is built from TRBV9 and TRBJ1-2; 9 bases in the junction line up with TRBD1. The source of this sequence is a woman aged 40 to 50 with Graves' hyperthyroidism. The source material was blood. The base sequence is TGTGCCACCAAACTTTCCTCAGGGACAGGGATAAATGGCTACACCTTC. The encoded protein is CATKLSSGTGINGYTF. Extended through the reference TRBV9 and TRBJ1-2 proteins, this CDR3 yields the full variable domain: DSGVTQTPKHLITATGQRVTLRCSPRSGDLSVYWYQQSLDQGLQFLIQYYNGEERAKGNILERFSAQQFPDLHSELNLSSLELGDSALYFCATKLSSGTGINGYTFGSGTRLTVV.